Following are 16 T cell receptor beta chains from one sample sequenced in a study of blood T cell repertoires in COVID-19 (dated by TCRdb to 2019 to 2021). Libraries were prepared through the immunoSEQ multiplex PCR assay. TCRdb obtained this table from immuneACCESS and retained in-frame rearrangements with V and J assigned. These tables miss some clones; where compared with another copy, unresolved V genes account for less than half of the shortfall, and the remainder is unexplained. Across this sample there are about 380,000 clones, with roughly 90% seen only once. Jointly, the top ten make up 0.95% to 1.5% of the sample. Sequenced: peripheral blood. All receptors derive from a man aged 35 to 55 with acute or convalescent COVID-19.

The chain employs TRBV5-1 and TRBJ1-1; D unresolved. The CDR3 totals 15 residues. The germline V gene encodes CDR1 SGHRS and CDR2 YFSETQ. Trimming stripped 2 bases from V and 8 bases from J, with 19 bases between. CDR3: CASSFYHRELAEAFF. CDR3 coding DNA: TGCGCCAGCAGCTTCTACCATCGCGAGCTAGCCGAAGCTTTCTTT. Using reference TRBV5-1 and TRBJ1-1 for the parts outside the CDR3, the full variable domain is KAGVTQTPRYLIKTRGQQVTLSCSPISGHRSVSWYQQTPGQGLQFLFEYFSETQRNKGNFPGRFSGRQFSNSRSEMNVSTLELGDSALYLCASSFYHRELAEAFFGQGTRLTVV.

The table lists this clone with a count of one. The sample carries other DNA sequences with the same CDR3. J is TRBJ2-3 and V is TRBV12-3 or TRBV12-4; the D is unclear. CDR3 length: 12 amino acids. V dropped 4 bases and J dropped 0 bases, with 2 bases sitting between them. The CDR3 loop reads CASSSSTDTQYF. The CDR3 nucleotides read TGTGCCAGCAGTTCAAGCACAGATACGCAGTATTTT.

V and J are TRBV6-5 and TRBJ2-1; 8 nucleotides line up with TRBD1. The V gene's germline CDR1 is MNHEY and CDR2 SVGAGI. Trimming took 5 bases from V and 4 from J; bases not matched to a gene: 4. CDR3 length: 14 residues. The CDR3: CASSRDRQYNEQFF. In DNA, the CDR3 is TGTGCCAGCAGTCGGGACAGGCAGTACAATGAGCAGTTCTTC.

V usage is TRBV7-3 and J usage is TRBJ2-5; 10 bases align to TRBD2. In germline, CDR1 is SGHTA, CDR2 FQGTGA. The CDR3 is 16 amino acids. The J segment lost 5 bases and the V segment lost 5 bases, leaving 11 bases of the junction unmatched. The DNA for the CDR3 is TGTGCCAGCAGCCTACTAGGAGCGGGAGGGCCCGAGACCCAGTACTTC. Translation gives CASSLLGAGGPETQYF.

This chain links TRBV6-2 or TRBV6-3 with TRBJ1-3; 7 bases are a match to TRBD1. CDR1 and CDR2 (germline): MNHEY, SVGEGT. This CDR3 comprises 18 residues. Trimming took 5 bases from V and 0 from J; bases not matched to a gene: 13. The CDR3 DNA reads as TGTGCCAGCAGTCAGACGGTAGGACAGGCCATCTCTGGAAACACCATATATTTT. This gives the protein CASSQTVGQAISGNTIYF.

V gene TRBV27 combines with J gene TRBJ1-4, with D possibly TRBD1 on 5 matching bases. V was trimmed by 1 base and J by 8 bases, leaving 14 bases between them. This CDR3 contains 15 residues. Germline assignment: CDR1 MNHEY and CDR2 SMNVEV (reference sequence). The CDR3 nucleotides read TGTGCCAGCAGTTTATGGCCGGGGGTCCGCGAAAAACTGTTTTTT. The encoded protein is CASSLWPGVREKLFF.

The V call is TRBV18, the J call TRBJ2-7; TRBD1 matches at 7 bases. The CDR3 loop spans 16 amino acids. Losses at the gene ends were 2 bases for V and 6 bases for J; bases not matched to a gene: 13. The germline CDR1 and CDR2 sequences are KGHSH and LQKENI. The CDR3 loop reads CASSPRDRPLPAEQYF. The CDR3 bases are TGTGCCAGCTCACCAAGGGACAGACCCCTTCCAGCCGAGCAGTACTTC.

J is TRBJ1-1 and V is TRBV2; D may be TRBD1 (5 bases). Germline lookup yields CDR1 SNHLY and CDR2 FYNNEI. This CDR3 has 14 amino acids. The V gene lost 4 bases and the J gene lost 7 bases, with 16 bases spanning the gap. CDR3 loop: CASSARGEISEAFF. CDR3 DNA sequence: TGTGCCAGCAGTGCCCGGGGGGAAATTAGTGAAGCTTTCTTT.

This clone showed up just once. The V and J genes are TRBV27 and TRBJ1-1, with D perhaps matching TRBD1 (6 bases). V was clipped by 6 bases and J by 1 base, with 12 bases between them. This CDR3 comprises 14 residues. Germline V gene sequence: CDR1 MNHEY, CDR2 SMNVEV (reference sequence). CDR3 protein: CASRQQGQNTEAFF. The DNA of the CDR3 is TGTGCCAGCAGACAACAGGGCCAGAACACTGAAGCTTTCTTT.

The DNA of the CDR3 is TGTGCCAGCAGTTGGAGGGGCGATCGTGGCACCGGGGAGCTGTTTTTT. Amino acids: CASSWRGDRGTGELFF. The rearrangement links TRBV27 to TRBJ2-2, with TRBD2 as a possible D gene (6 bases). Germline V gene lookup returns CDR1 MNHEY and CDR2 SMNVEV (reference sequence). The CDR3 runs 16 residues. V was cut by 4 bases and J by 4 bases, with 16 bases left in between.

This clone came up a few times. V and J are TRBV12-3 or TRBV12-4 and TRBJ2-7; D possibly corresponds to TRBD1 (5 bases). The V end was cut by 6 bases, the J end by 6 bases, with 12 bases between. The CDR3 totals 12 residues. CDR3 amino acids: CASRPDSGEQYF. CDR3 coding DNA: TGTGCCAGCAGGCCCGACAGTGGCGAGCAGTACTTC.

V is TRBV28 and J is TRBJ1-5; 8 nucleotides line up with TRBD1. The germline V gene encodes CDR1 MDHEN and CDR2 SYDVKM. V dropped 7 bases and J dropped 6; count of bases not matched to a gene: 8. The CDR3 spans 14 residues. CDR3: CASNSRGRVQPQHF. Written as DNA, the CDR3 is TGTGCCAGCAACTCCAGGGGGCGCGTTCAGCCCCAGCATTTT.

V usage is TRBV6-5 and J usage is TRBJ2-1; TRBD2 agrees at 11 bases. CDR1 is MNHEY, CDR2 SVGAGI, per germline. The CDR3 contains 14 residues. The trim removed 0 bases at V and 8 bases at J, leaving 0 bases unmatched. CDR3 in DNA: TGTGCCAGCAGTTACTCGACTAGCGGGGATGAGCAGTTCTTC. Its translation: CASSYSTSGDEQFF.

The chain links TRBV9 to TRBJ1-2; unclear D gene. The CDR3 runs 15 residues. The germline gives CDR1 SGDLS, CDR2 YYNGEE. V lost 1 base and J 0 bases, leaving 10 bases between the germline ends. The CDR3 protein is CASSVQEYSNYGYTF. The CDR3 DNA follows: TGTGCCAGCAGCGTACAGGAATATTCTAACTATGGCTACACCTTC.

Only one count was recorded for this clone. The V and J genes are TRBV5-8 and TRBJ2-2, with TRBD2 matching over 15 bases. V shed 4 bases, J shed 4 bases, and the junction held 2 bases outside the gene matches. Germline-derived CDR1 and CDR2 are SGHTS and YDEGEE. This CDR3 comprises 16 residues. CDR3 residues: CASSVGLAGGTGELFF. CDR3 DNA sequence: TGTGCCAGCAGCGTGGGACTAGCGGGGGGCACCGGGGAGCTGTTTTTT.

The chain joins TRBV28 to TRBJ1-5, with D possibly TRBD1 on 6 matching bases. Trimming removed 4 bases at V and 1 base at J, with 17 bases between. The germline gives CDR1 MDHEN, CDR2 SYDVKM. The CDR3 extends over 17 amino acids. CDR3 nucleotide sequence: TGTGCCAGCAGTTCCCTATCGACAGGACCAAGCAATCAGCCCCAGCATTTT. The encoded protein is CASSSLSTGPSNQPQHF.